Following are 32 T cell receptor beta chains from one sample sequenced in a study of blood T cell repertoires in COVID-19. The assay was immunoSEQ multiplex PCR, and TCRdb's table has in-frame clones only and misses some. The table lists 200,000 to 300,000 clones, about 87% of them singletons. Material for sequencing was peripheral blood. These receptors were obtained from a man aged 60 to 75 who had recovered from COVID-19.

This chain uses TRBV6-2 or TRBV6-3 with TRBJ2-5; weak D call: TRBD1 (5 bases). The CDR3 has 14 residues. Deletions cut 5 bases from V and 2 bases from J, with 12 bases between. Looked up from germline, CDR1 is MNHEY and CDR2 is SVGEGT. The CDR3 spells CASSSRTTQETQYF. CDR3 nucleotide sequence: TGTGCCAGCAGTAGTCGGACAACTCAAGAGACCCAGTACTTC.

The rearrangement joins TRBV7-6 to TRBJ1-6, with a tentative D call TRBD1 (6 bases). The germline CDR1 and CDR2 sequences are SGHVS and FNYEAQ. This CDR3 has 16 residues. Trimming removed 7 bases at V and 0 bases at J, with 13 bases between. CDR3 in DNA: TGTGCCAGCAAATGGACAGAGAGCTCCTATAATTCACCCCTCCACTTT. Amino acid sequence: CASKWTESSYNSPLHF.

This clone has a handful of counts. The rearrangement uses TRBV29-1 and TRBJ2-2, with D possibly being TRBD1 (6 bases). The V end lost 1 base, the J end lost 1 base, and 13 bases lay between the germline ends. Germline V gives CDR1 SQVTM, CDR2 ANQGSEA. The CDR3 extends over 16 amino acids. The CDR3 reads CSVEGRMGQNTGELFF. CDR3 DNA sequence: TGCAGCGTTGAAGGACGTATGGGACAGAACACCGGGGAGCTGTTTTTT.

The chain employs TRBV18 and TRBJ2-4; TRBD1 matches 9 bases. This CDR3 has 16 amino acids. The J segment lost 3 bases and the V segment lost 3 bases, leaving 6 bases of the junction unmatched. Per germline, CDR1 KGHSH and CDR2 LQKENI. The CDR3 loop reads CASSPLDRGGKNIQYF. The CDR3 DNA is TGTGCCAGCTCACCGCTGGACAGGGGAGGCAAAAACATTCAGTACTTC. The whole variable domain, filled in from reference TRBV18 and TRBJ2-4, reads NAGVMQNPRHLVRRRGQEARLRCSPMKGHSHVYWYRQLPEEGLKFMVYLQKENIIDESGMPKERFSAEFPKEGPSILRIQQVVRGDSAAYFCASSPLDRGGKNIQYFGAGTRLSVL.

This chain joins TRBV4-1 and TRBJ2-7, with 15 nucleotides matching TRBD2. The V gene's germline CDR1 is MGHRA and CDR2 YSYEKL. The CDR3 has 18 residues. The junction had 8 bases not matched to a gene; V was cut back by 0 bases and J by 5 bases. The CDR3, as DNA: TGCGCCAGCAGCCAAGATACAGGACTAGCGGGGGGGCGCGACGAGCAGTACTTC. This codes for CASSQDTGLAGGRDEQYF.

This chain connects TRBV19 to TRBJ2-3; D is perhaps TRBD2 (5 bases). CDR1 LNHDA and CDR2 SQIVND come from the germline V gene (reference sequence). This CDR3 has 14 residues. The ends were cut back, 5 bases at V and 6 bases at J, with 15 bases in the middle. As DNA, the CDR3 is TGTGCCAGTAGTCCGACGGTAGCGTTGGATACGCAGTATTTT. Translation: CASSPTVALDTQYF.

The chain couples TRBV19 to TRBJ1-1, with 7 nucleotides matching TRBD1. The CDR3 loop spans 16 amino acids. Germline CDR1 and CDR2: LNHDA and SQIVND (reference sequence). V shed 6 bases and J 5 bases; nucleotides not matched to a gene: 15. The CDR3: CASRGQSDRGGTEAFF. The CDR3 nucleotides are TGTGCCAGTAGGGGACAGTCCGACCGTGGAGGAACTGAAGCTTTCTTT. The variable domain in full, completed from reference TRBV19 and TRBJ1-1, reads DGGITQSPKYLFRKEGQNVTLSCEQNLNHDAMYWYRQDPGQGLRLIYYSQIVNDFQKGDIAEGYSVSREKKESFPLTVTSAQKNPTAFYLCASRGQSDRGGTEAFFGQGTRLTVV.

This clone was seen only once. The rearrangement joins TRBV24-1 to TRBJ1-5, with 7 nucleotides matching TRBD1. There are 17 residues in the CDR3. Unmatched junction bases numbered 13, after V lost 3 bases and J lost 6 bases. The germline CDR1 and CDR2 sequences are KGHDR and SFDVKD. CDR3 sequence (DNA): TGTGCCACCAGTGATGCGGACAGGCTAGGGAACTTTCAGCCCCAGCATTTT. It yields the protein CATSDADRLGNFQPQHF.

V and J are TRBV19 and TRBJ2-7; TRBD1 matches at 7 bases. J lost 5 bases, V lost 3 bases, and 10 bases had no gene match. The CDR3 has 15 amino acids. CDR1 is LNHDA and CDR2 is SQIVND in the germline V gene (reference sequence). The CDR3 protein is CASSIGQDHGDEQYF. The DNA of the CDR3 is TGTGCCAGTAGTATCGGACAGGACCACGGGGACGAGCAGTACTTC.

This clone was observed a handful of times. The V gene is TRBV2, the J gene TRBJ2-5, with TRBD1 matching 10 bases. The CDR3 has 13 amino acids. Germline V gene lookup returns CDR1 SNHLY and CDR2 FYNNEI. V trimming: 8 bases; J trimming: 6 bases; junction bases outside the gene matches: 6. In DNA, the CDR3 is TGTGCCAGCTTCGACAGGGGGCAGAAGACCCAGTACTTC. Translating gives CASFDRGQKTQYF.

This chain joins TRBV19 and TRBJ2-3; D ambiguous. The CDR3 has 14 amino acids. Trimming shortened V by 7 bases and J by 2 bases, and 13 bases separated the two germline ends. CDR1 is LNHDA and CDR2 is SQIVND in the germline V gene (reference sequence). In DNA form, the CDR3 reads TGTGCCAGTACCCCTGCAAAGCTCACAGATACGCAGTATTTT. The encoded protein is CASTPAKLTDTQYF.

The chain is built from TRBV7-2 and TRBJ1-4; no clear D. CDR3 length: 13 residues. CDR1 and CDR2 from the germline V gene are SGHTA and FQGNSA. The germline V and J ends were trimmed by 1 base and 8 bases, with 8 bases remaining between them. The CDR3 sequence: CASSLDRWEKLFF. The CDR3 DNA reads TGTGCCAGCAGCTTAGATCGGTGGGAAAAACTGTTTTTT.

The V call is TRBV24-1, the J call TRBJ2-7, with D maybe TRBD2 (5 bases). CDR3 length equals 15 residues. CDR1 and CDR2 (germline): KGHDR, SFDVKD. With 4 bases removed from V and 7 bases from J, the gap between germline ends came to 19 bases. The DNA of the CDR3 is TGTGCCACCAGTGACCCGAGGACGACCAGAGGGGAGCAGTACTTC. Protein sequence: CATSDPRTTRGEQYF.

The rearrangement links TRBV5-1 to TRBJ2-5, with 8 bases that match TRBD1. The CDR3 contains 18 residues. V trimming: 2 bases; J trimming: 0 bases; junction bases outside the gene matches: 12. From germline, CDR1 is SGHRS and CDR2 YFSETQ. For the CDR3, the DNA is TGCGCCAGCAGCTTCGACGGACAGGGAGGTATTTACCAAGAGACCCAGTACTTC. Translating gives CASSFDGQGGIYQETQYF.

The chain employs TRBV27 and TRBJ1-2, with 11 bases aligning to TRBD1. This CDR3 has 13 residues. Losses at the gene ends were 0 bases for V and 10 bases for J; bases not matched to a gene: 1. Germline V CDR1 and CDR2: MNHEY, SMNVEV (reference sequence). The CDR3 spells CASSLSDRGPYTF. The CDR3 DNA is TGTGCCAGCAGTTTATCGGACAGGGGGCCCTACACCTTC.

CDR3 nucleotide sequence: TGTGCCACCAGCAGTGCACAGGGAAACACCATATATTTT. It specifies CATSSAQGNTIYF. The V gene is TRBV15, the J gene TRBJ1-3, with D unresolved. Deletions cut 3 bases from V and 4 bases from J, with 7 bases between. The CDR3 has 13 residues. CDR1 and CDR2 from the germline V gene are LNHNV and YYDKDF (reference sequence).

The CDR3 spells CASLGQGALDEQYF. The CDR3 nucleotides are TGTGCCAGCCTGGGACAGGGGGCGCTAGACGAGCAGTACTTC. The rearrangement uses TRBV5-6 and TRBJ2-7; 12 bases map to TRBD1. The CDR3 runs 14 residues. CDR1 SGHDT and CDR2 YYEEEE come from the germline V gene. V was pared by 7 bases and J by 5 bases, with 7 bases of the junction left unmatched.

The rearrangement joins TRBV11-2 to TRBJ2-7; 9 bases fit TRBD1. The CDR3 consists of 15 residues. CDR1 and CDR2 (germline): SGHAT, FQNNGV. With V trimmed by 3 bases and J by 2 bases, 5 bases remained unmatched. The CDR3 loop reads CASSLGQGAPYEQYF. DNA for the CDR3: TGTGCCAGCAGCTTGGGACAGGGAGCACCCTACGAGCAGTACTTC.

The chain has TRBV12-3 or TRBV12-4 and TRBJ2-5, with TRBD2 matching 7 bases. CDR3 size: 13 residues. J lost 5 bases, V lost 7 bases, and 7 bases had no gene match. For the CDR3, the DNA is TGTGCCAGCAAAGAAACTAGCGCGGAGACCCAGTACTTC. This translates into CASKETSAETQYF.

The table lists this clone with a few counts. This CDR3 reads CASRPGTSGGDVTGELFF. The CDR3 nucleotides read TGTGCCAGCAGGCCCGGGACTAGCGGGGGGGATGTCACCGGGGAGCTGTTTTTT. The chain links TRBV2 to TRBJ2-2; TRBD2 matches at 16 bases. The CDR3 has 18 residues. Germline V gene data show CDR1 as SNHLY and CDR2 as FYNNEI. V gave up 6 bases and J gave up 4 bases; unmatched junction bases: 8.

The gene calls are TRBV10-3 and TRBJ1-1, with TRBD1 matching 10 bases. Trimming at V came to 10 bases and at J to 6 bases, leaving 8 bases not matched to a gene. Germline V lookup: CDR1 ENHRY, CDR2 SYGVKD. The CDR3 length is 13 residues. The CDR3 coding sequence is TGTGCCACCCAATCGGGACAGGGGTCTGAAGCTTTCTTT. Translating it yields CATQSGQGSEAFF.

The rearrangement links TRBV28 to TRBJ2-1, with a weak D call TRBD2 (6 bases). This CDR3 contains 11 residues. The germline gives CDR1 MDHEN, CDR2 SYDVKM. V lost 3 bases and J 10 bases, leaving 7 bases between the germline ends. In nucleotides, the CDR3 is TGTGCCAGCAGTTTGACTAGGGAGCAGTTCTTC. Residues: CASSLTREQFF.

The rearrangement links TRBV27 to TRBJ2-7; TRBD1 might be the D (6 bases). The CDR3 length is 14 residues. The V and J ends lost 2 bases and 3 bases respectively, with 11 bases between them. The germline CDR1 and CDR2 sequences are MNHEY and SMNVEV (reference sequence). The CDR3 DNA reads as TGTGCCAGCAGTTTAGGCCAGGGGATCTACGAGCAGTACTTC. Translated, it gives CASSLGQGIYEQYF.

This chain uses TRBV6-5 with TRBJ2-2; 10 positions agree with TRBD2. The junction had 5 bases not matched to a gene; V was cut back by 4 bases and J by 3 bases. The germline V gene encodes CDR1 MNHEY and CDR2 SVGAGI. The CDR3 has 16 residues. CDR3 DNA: TGTGCCAGCAGTTCCAGCGGGGGGGCCCACACCGGGGAGCTGTTTTTT. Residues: CASSSSGGAHTGELFF.

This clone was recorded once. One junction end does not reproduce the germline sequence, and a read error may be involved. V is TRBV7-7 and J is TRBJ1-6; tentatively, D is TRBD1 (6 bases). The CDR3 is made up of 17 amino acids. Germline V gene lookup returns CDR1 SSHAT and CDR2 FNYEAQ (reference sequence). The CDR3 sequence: CASSSQARYRDNSPLHF. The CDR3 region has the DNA TGTGCTAGCAGCTCTCAAGCACGGTACAGGGACAATTCACCCCTCCACTTT.

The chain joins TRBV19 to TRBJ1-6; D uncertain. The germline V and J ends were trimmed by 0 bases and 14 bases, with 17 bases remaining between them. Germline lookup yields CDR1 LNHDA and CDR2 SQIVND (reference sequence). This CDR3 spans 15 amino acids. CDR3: CASSIDSLFGFTLHF. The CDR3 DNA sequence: TGTGCCAGTAGTATAGATTCACTTTTTGGTTTCACCCTCCACTTT.

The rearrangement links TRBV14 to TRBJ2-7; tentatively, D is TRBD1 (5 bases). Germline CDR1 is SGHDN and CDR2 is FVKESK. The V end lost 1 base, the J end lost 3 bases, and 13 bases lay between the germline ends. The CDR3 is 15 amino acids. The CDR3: CASSQGIAGNYEQYF. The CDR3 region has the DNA TGTGCCAGCAGCCAAGGAATAGCAGGGAACTACGAGCAGTACTTC.

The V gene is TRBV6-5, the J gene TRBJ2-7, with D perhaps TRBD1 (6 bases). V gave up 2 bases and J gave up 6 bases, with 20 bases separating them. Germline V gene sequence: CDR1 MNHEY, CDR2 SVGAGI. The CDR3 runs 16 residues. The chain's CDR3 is CASSYGRTAPKGEQYF. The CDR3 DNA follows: TGTGCCAGCAGTTACGGTAGGACAGCACCAAAGGGCGAGCAGTACTTC.

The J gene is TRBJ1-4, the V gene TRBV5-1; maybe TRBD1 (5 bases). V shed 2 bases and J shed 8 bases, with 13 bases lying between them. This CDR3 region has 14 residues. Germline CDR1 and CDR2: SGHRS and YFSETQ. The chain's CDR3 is CASSLPTPGEKLFF. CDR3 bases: TGCGCCAGCAGCTTACCCACCCCAGGGGAAAAACTGTTTTTT.

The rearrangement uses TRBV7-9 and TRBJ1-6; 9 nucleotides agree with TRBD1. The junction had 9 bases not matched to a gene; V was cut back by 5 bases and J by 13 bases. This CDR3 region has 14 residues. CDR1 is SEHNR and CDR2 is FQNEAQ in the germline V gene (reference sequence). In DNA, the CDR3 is TGTGCCAGCAGCGGGGGGGACAGGGAATCCCCCCTCCACTTT. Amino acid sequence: CASSGGDRESPLHF.

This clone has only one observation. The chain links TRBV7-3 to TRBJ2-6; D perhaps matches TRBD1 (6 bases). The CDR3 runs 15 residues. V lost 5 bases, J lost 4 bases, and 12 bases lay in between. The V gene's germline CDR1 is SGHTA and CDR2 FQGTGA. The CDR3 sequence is CASSKTGTGANVLTF. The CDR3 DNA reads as TGTGCCAGCAGCAAAACAGGGACCGGGGCCAACGTCCTGACTTTC.

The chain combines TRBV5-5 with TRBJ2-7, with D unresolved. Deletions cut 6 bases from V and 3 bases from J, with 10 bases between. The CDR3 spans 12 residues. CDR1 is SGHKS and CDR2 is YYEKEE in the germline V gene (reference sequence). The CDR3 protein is CASTTNHYEQYF. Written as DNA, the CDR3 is TGTGCCAGCACAACAAATCACTACGAGCAGTACTTC.